One and the same sample provided the 30 T cell receptor beta chains below, sequenced in a study of T cell changes during pregnancy in multiple sclerosis. Repertoires were generated with immunoSEQ multiplex PCR, while TCRdb's copy carries only in-frame clones and drops some. Seen here are roughly 100,000 clones, 91% observed once, and the top ten hold less than 4%. Sequencing was performed on peripheral blood, taken after pregnancy. All receptors derive from a female donor with multiple sclerosis, enrolled in a pregnancy study.

The chain has TRBV27 and TRBJ2-2; 9 bases fit TRBD1. This CDR3 region has 15 residues. The germline CDR1 and CDR2 sequences are MNHEY and SMNVEV (reference sequence). The V segment lost 3 bases and the J segment 5 bases; nucleotides outside the gene matches: 4. CDR3 DNA sequence: TGTGCCAGCAGTTTCGGGACAGGGTTTACCGGGGAGCTGTTTTTT. Translating it yields CASSFGTGFTGELFF.

The rearrangement links TRBV28 to TRBJ1-4; 7 bases fit TRBD1. V lost 5 bases, J lost 4 bases, and 4 bases stayed unmatched. CDR3 length equals 14 residues. Germline CDR1 reads MDHEN; CDR2 reads SYDVKM. The CDR3 here is CASSLRDSNEKLFF. CDR3 in DNA: TGTGCCAGCAGTCTCCGGGACAGTAATGAAAAACTGTTTTTT.

The chain carries TRBV29-1 and TRBJ2-7; 14 bases are shared with TRBD2. Losses at the gene ends were 5 bases for V and 1 base for J; bases not matched to a gene: 7. CDR1 and CDR2 from the germline V gene are SQVTM and ANQGSEA. This CDR3 spans 16 amino acids. The CDR3 bases are TGCAGCGTTCAATCCGGGACTAGCGGGGGTTCCTACGAGCAGTACTTC. Translated, it gives CSVQSGTSGGSYEQYF.

The rearrangement uses TRBV10-3 and TRBJ1-1; D possibly corresponds to TRBD1 (5 bases). The CDR3 extends over 12 amino acids. Trimming took 3 bases from V and 9 from J, leaving 11 bases between them. In germline, CDR1 is ENHRY, CDR2 SYGVKD. As DNA, the CDR3 is TGTGCCATCAGTGACACAGGAGTTAAAGCTTTCTTT. Residues: CAISDTGVKAFF.

V and J are TRBV5-8 and TRBJ2-7; 11 nucleotides agree with TRBD2. Trimming removed 4 bases from V and 0 bases from J; junction bases left unmatched: 3. This CDR3 has 15 amino acids. Per the germline V gene, CDR1 is SGHTS and CDR2 is YDEGEE. For the CDR3, the DNA is TGTGCCAGCAGCCAACTAGCGGGGGCCTCCTACGAGCAGTACTTC. It is translated as CASSQLAGASYEQYF.

This chain joins TRBV29-1 and TRBJ1-1; 10 bases are shared with TRBD1. CDR1 is SQVTM and CDR2 is ANQGSEA in the germline V gene. The CDR3 is 13 amino acids. The V gene end was trimmed by 8 bases and the J gene end by 3 bases; junction bases not matched to a gene: 6. The chain's CDR3 is CSHGQGGDTEAFF. CDR3 nucleotides: TGCAGCCACGGACAGGGGGGAGACACTGAAGCTTTCTTT.

The chain links TRBV19 to TRBJ1-2; D is unresolved. Germline CDR1 is LNHDA and CDR2 is SQIVND (reference sequence). V shed 3 bases and J shed 4 bases, with 21 bases lying between them. CDR3 size: 17 residues. CDR3 protein: CASSMVLSQRRVYGYTF. CDR3 in DNA: TGTGCCAGTAGTATGGTGTTGTCCCAACGGCGGGTCTATGGCTACACCTTC.

The CDR3 loop reads CASSPPGWGYTF. CDR3 in DNA: TGTGCCAGCTCACCGCCGGGGTGGGGCTACACCTTC. This chain uses TRBV18 with TRBJ1-2; no firm D call. V lost 3 bases to trimming and J lost 8 bases, with 10 bases between them. The CDR3 extends over 12 amino acids. Germline V gene data show CDR1 as KGHSH and CDR2 as LQKENI.

V gene TRBV29-1 combines with J gene TRBJ1-2; the match to TRBD1 covers 9 bases. Germline V gene sequence: CDR1 SQVTM, CDR2 ANQGSEA. V lost 7 bases, J lost 7 bases, and 10 bases stayed unmatched. This CDR3 has 13 residues. The CDR3 reads CSDTRTGGGGYTF. The CDR3 DNA reads TGCAGCGACACTCGAACAGGGGGCGGTGGCTACACCTTC.

The chain has TRBV6-1 and TRBJ2-7; no firm D call. The CDR3 has 13 amino acids. The germline gives CDR1 MNHNS, CDR2 SASEGT. V lost 8 bases to trimming and J lost 2 bases, with 13 bases between them. The CDR3 DNA sequence: TGTGCCAGCCTTTCTGTTGTTGCCTACGAGCAGTACTTC. Its translation: CASLSVVAYEQYF.

This clone was seen just once. This chain uses TRBV6-6 with TRBJ1-2; TRBD1 agrees at 7 bases. Germline CDR1 reads MNHNY; CDR2 reads SVGAGI (reference sequence). J was trimmed by 13 bases and V by 5 bases; bases with no gene match: 19. This CDR3 spans 15 amino acids. The CDR3 DNA follows: TGTGCCAGCAGTCCCGCCCGACAGGGTCAAACGGGGTGCACCTTC. Translated: CASSPARQGQTGCTF.

V and J are TRBV6-5 and TRBJ2-5; perhaps TRBD2 as D (5 bases). Germline V gene data show CDR1 as MNHEY and CDR2 as SVGAGI. The CDR3 runs 14 residues. Deletions cut 7 bases from V and 5 bases from J, with 17 bases between. The CDR3 spells CASTKLEGSETQYF. CDR3 nucleotides: TGTGCCAGCACCAAATTAGAGGGTTCCGAGACCCAGTACTTC.

V and J are TRBV2 and TRBJ2-7; possible D gene TRBD2, 5 bases. Deletions cut 5 bases from V and 6 bases from J, with 5 bases between. This CDR3 contains 10 residues. The germline CDR1 and CDR2 sequences are SNHLY and FYNNEI. This CDR3 is CASSRGEQYF. The CDR3 nucleotides read TGTGCCAGCAGTCGGGGCGAGCAGTACTTC.

V is TRBV27 and J is TRBJ1-5; maybe TRBD1 (5 bases). Per the germline V gene, CDR1 is MNHEY and CDR2 is SMNVEV (reference sequence). The CDR3 runs 16 residues. V gave up 2 bases and J gave up 7 bases, with 18 bases separating them. CDR3 protein: CASSLRMGEGGQPQHF. The CDR3 coding sequence is TGTGCCAGCAGTTTAAGGATGGGGGAGGGTGGGCAGCCCCAGCATTTT.

V is TRBV19 and J is TRBJ1-2; D might be TRBD1 (5 bases). The CDR3 length is 13 residues. Germline CDR1 reads LNHDA; CDR2 reads SQIVND (reference sequence). Trimming removed 6 bases at V and 6 bases at J, with 14 bases between. The CDR3 DNA reads as TGTGCCAGTAGCCCAGGGTTTGACCATGGCTACACCTTC. The encoded protein is CASSPGFDHGYTF. The complete variable domain, with remaining parts taken from reference TRBV19 and TRBJ1-2, reads DGGITQSPKYLFRKEGQNVTLSCEQNLNHDAMYWYRQDPGQGLRLIYYSQIVNDFQKGDIAEGYSVSREKKESFPLTVTSAQKNPTAFYLCASSPGFDHGYTFGSGTRLTVV.

The rearrangement links TRBV27 to TRBJ2-7, with D possibly matching TRBD1 (6 bases). Trimming removed 7 bases from V and 1 base from J, with 20 bases in between. CDR3 size: 16 residues. Germline V CDR1 and CDR2: MNHEY, SMNVEV (reference sequence). The CDR3 reads CASKSLVYDRSYEQYF. CDR3 sequence (DNA): TGTGCCAGCAAGTCGCTGGTGTACGACAGGTCCTACGAGCAGTACTTC.

The rearrangement links TRBV5-6 to TRBJ1-4, with D perhaps matching TRBD1 (5 bases). This CDR3 is built from 14 residues. Trimming stripped 5 bases from V and 7 bases from J, with 15 bases between. In germline, CDR1 is SGHDT, CDR2 YYEEEE. This CDR3 reads CASRGSPGGEKLFF. The CDR3 coding sequence is TGTGCCAGCAGAGGATCACCCGGGGGTGAAAAACTGTTTTTT.

J is TRBJ1-3 and V is TRBV4-1; the D gene is possibly TRBD1 (6 bases). With 1 base removed from V and 0 bases from J, the gap between germline ends came to 13 bases. Germline values: CDR1 MGHRA, CDR2 YSYEKL. The CDR3 length is 17 residues. This CDR3 reads CASSQGLQGHSGNTIYF. As DNA, the CDR3 is TGCGCCAGCAGCCAAGGCCTACAGGGCCACTCTGGAAACACCATATATTTT.

The rearrangement uses TRBV7-9 and TRBJ1-2, with 9 bases that match TRBD1. Germline V gene sequence: CDR1 SEHNR, CDR2 FQNEAQ (reference sequence). CDR3 length equals 16 residues. Unmatched junction bases numbered 13, after V lost 3 bases and J lost 8 bases. Here the CDR3 reads CASSFLAGQGLDGYTF. The CDR3 region has the DNA TGTGCCAGCAGCTTCCTAGCCGGACAGGGGTTGGACGGCTACACCTTC.

V and J are TRBV5-4 and TRBJ2-5; a weak D match, TRBD1 (6 bases). The length of the CDR3 is 14 residues. The V gene lost 4 bases and the J gene lost 3 bases, with 13 bases spanning the gap. Germline assignment: CDR1 SGHNT and CDR2 YYREEE (reference sequence). The CDR3 bases are TGTGCCAGCAGCGACATGGGGGCCGAAGAGACCCAGTACTTC. Amino acid sequence: CASSDMGAEETQYF.

The V call is TRBV29-1, the J call TRBJ1-4, with TRBD1 matching over 8 bases. Trimming took 6 bases from V and 7 from J; bases not matched to a gene: 7. In germline, CDR1 is SQVTM, CDR2 ANQGSEA. This CDR3 comprises 13 residues. The CDR3 here is CSVAGGASEKLFF. The CDR3 DNA follows: TGCAGCGTCGCAGGGGGCGCTTCTGAAAAACTGTTTTTT.

The count of this clone is one. The rearrangement joins TRBV5-1 to TRBJ2-7, with D possibly matching TRBD1 (6 bases). Trimming took off 3 bases at V and 3 bases at J, with 13 bases between the two ends. This CDR3 is 14 amino acids long. In germline, CDR1 is SGHRS, CDR2 YFSETQ. The CDR3 bases are TGCGCCAGCAGCTCACATGGACAGAACTACGAGCAGTACTTC. Amino acids: CASSSHGQNYEQYF.

This rearrangement joins TRBV4-2 to TRBJ2-7; TRBD2 might be the D (6 bases). Germline V gene sequence: CDR1 LGHNA, CDR2 YNFKEQ. The CDR3 covers 14 residues. V was shortened by 0 bases and J by 5 bases, with 11 bases between the two germline ends. DNA for the CDR3: TGTGCCAGCAGCCAAGATGAGTCGGGGGACGAGCAGTACTTC. Its protein product is CASSQDESGDEQYF.

The chain employs TRBV9 and TRBJ1-1, with no clear D. Germline CDR1 reads SGDLS; CDR2 reads YYNGEE. Trimming cost V 4 bases and J 0 bases, with 7 bases left between them. CDR3 length: 13 residues. Here the CDR3 reads CASSIAMNTEAFF. The CDR3 DNA sequence: TGTGCCAGCAGCATTGCGATGAACACTGAAGCTTTCTTT.

The CDR3, as DNA: TGTGCCTGGAGTGTTGTCCAGGGGCTATCTCTTACCTCCCGTGCAGTTGAAAAACTGTTTTTT. It codes for CAWSVVQGLSLTSRAVEKLFF. The chain employs TRBV30 and TRBJ1-4; tentative D call: TRBD1 (6 bases). The CDR3 length is 21 residues. With 0 bases removed from V and 7 bases from J, the gap between germline ends came to 33 bases. Germline loops: CDR1 GTSNPN, CDR2 SVGIG (reference sequence).

Here the CDR3 reads CASSVTGQGIYEQYF. CDR3 DNA: TGTGCCAGTAGTGTGACGGGACAGGGGATTTACGAGCAGTACTTC. The V gene is TRBV19, the J gene TRBJ2-7; 10 nucleotides line up with TRBD1. V lost 5 bases, J lost 4 bases, and 8 bases stayed unmatched. This CDR3 has 15 amino acids. CDR1 is LNHDA, CDR2 SQIVND, per germline (reference sequence).

The chain carries TRBV18 and TRBJ2-5; 8 nucleotides match TRBD2. The CDR3 runs to 13 residues. Germline-derived CDR1 and CDR2 are KGHSH and LQKENI. After removal of 4 bases from V and 5 bases from J, the junction contained 3 bases not matched to a gene. CDR3 DNA: TGTGCCAGCTCACGGGGACTAGGTGAGACCCAGTACTTC. Amino acid sequence: CASSRGLGETQYF. Based on the CDR3 plus reference TRBV18 and TRBJ2-5, the full variable domain is NAGVMQNPRHLVRRRGQEARLRCSPMKGHSHVYWYRQLPEEGLKFMVYLQKENIIDESGMPKERFSAEFPKEGPSILRIQQVVRGDSAAYFCASSRGLGETQYFGPGTRLLVL.

V gene TRBV30 combines with J gene TRBJ1-5; no definite D call. The CDR3 contains 16 residues. V gave up 0 bases and J gave up 0 bases, with 12 bases separating them. Germline-derived CDR1 and CDR2 are GTSNPN and SVGIG (reference sequence). CDR3 sequence (DNA): TGTGCCTGGAGTGTCCCGGCGGGTTATAGCAATCAGCCCCAGCATTTT. Translating it yields CAWSVPAGYSNQPQHF. The complete variable domain, with remaining parts taken from reference TRBV30 and TRBJ1-5, reads SQTIHQWPATLVQPVGSPLSLECTVEGTSNPNLYWYRQAAGRGLQLLFYSVGIGQISSEVPQNLSASRPQDRQFILSSKKLLLSDSGFYLCAWSVPAGYSNQPQHFGDGTRLSIL.

A single count supports this clone. The CDR3 DNA is TGTGCCAGCAGCTTGGTGGGGGACAGGGGTGAGCAGTACTTC. It is translated as CASSLVGDRGEQYF. J is TRBJ2-7 and V is TRBV5-4; TRBD1 aligns across 10 bases. The CDR3 has 14 residues. Looked up from germline, CDR1 is SGHNT and CDR2 is YYREEE (reference sequence). Trimming removed 0 bases from V and 7 bases from J; junction bases left unmatched: 4.

The chain couples TRBV19 to TRBJ2-1, with 14 bases fitting TRBD2. CDR1 is LNHDA, CDR2 SQIVND, per germline (reference sequence). CDR3 size: 16 residues. Trimming removed 3 bases from V and 4 bases from J; junction bases left unmatched: 2. The CDR3 protein is CASSMTSGGVYNEQFF. As DNA, the CDR3 is TGTGCCAGTAGTATGACTAGCGGGGGGGTTTACAATGAGCAGTTCTTC.